Shown below are 2 T cell receptor beta chains from a single sample sequenced in a study of beta chain features in type 1 diabetes. Study-level results: When Type 1 diabetes patients were examined, their TCRB CDR3s proved moderately but significantly shorter in all four CD4+ subsets.

The sequenced template was cDNA made from the entire isolated RNA. The data were produced by immunoSEQ multiplex PCR, yet TCRdb's version contains in-frame clones alone and is incomplete. This sample has around 170,000 clones, with roughly 9% found just once. Their antigens are not known. The sequenced sample was central memory CD4+ T cells from blood. Source of these receptors: a woman in her thirties with type 1 diabetes.

The J gene is TRBJ1-1, the V gene TRBV7-9; D is possibly TRBD1 (6 bases). The CDR3 has 17 amino acids. Germline V lookup: CDR1 SEHNR, CDR2 FQNEAQ (reference sequence). Trimming left V 4 bases short and J 1 base short, with 19 bases between. In nucleotides, the CDR3 is TGTGCCAGCAGCTCGCCTAGGGGGAATATCGGGAACACTGAAGCTTTCTTT. Translated, it gives CASSSPRGNIGNTEAFF.

The chain uses TRBV2 and TRBJ2-3, with D possibly matching TRBD1 (5 bases). Trimming took off 4 bases at V and 8 bases at J, with 13 bases between the two ends. The length of the CDR3 is 13 residues. Per germline, CDR1 SNHLY and CDR2 FYNNEI. The CDR3 DNA is TGTGCCAGCAGTGGTCGGGCAGGGCCTACGCAGTATTTT. This encodes CASSGRAGPTQYF.